This is a list of T cell receptor beta chains from one sample in a study of shared clonotypes between healthy human individuals. Using immunoSEQ multiplex PCR, the repertoire was profiled, and TCRdb retains in-frame clones only, with some absent. The table has fewer than 1.6 million clones, about 98.5% seen once; the top ten hold over 0.3%. The material sequenced was naive CD4+ T cells sorted from blood. These receptors came from a man aged 25-45 years in good health. Each CDR3 is given without its conserved first and last residue.

j_gene: TRBJ2-7
v_gene: TRBV5-1
CDR3aa: ASSLALGTSGRSSYEQY

j_gene: TRBJ2-6
v_gene: TRBV28
CDR3aa: ASSLDKSGANVLT

j_gene: TRBJ2-7
v_gene: TRBV6-1
CDR3aa: ASSGGQGSYEQY

j_gene: TRBJ2-5
v_gene: TRBV30
CDR3aa: AWGPGLAGQETQY

j_gene: TRBJ2-3
v_gene: TRBV29-1
CDR3aa: SIRGPAGTQY

j_gene: TRBJ1-3
v_gene: TRBV14
CDR3aa: ASSPTGSSGNTIY

j_gene: TRBJ2-7
v_gene: TRBV2
CDR3aa: ASSERDRDEQY

j_gene: TRBJ1-2
v_gene: TRBV7-2
CDR3aa: ASRESGYT

j_gene: TRBJ2-7
v_gene: TRBV28
CDR3aa: ASMGAGVVYEQY

j_gene: TRBJ1-1
v_gene: TRBV7-9
CDR3aa: ASSQYSGWNTEAF

j_gene: TRBJ2-2
v_gene: TRBV5-5
CDR3aa: ASSLNSGNTGELF

j_gene: TRBJ2-3
v_gene: TRBV18
CDR3aa: ASSPPERFIIADTQY

j_gene: TRBJ2-3
v_gene: TRBV10-1
CDR3aa: ASSGDSTDTQY

j_gene: TRBJ2-1
v_gene: TRBV5-1
CDR3aa: ASSLEVAGGNEQF

j_gene: TRBJ2-2
v_gene: TRBV28
CDR3aa: ASSFKTSGRNTGELF

j_gene: TRBJ2-7
v_gene: TRBV18
CDR3aa: ASSLPGLGYEQY

j_gene: TRBJ1-3
v_gene: TRBV5-4
CDR3aa: ASSLKDRFSGNTIY

j_gene: TRBJ2-1
v_gene: TRBV27
CDR3aa: ASSWTRLAGGDEQF

j_gene: TRBJ1-5
v_gene: TRBV30
CDR3aa: AWSVGRGNQPQH

j_gene: TRBJ2-3
v_gene: TRBV10-3
CDR3aa: AISGLAGVVGTDTQY

j_gene: TRBJ2-7
v_gene: TRBV9
CDR3aa: ASSVAFPGQGAPSSYEQY

j_gene: TRBJ1-5
v_gene: TRBV9
CDR3aa: ASSVDSGDQPQH

j_gene: TRBJ2-7
v_gene: TRBV10-3
CDR3aa: AIRALPDPNEQY

j_gene: TRBJ2-7
v_gene: TRBV5-1
CDR3aa: ASSLSTSGQGYYEQY

j_gene: TRBJ1-5
v_gene: TRBV6-6
CDR3aa: ATAPGSNQPQH

j_gene: TRBJ2-2
v_gene: TRBV5-1
CDR3aa: ASSLISATADFTGELF

j_gene: TRBJ2-1
v_gene: TRBV2
CDR3aa: ASSESSSYNEQF

j_gene: TRBJ1-1
v_gene: TRBV11-2
CDR3aa: ASSSDRVVAEAF

j_gene: TRBJ2-1
v_gene: TRBV9
CDR3aa: ASSVRPTGVEQF

j_gene: TRBJ2-7
v_gene: TRBV28
CDR3aa: ASTLTGAYYEQY

j_gene: TRBJ2-1
v_gene: TRBV11-2
CDR3aa: ASSLGLSGQPYNEQF

j_gene: TRBJ2-7
v_gene: TRBV5-4
CDR3aa: ASSTSGRVASEQY

j_gene: TRBJ1-4
v_gene: TRBV10-3
CDR3aa: ASRDREKLF

j_gene: TRBJ1-4
v_gene: TRBV5-6
CDR3aa: ASSIRTGTRREKLF

j_gene: TRBJ2-2
v_gene: TRBV28
CDR3aa: ASSSGSTGELF

j_gene: TRBJ1-3
v_gene: TRBV14
CDR3aa: ASSPYGTQGNTIY

j_gene: TRBJ2-2
v_gene: TRBV5-6
CDR3aa: ASSLGQGNTGELF

j_gene: TRBJ1-5
v_gene: TRBV21-1
CDR3aa: ASSTRTVSNQPQH

j_gene: TRBJ1-3
v_gene: TRBV9
CDR3aa: ASSVTGTGNTIY

j_gene: TRBJ1-1
v_gene: TRBV28
CDR3aa: ASRPGGAPGTEAF

j_gene: TRBJ1-4
v_gene: TRBV4-1
CDR3aa: ASSLLTGPLDQKLF

j_gene: TRBJ2-2
v_gene: TRBV10-3
CDR3aa: AISESTSGSDGELF

j_gene: TRBJ1-2
v_gene: TRBV4-3
CDR3aa: ASSQEPPSRGDYGYT

j_gene: TRBJ1-5
v_gene: TRBV7-5
CDR3aa: ARSPSLRVGESQPQH

j_gene: TRBJ1-4
v_gene: TRBV11-2
CDR3aa: ASSPASATNEKLF

j_gene: TRBJ2-1
v_gene: TRBV29-1
CDR3aa: SVASSGRRNEQF

j_gene: TRBJ2-7
v_gene: TRBV7-2
CDR3aa: ASSFGDRGYEQY

j_gene: TRBJ2-2
v_gene: TRBV11-2
CDR3aa: ASSLSAELF

j_gene: TRBJ2-3
v_gene: TRBV18
CDR3aa: ASSLDRESTDTQY

j_gene: TRBJ1-5
v_gene: TRBV4-1
CDR3aa: ASSQDRGTQPQH

j_gene: TRBJ2-7
v_gene: TRBV18
CDR3aa: ASSPWRQGNYEQY